A selection of T cell receptor beta chains follows, all from one sample in a study of OX40 agonist ivuxolimab in advanced cancers. Data came from immunoSEQ multiplex PCR; TCRdb stores just in-frame clones and leaves some out. The repertoire holds 50,000 to 65,000 clones, with roughly 85% as singletons. The material sequenced was CD4+ or CD8+ T cells sorted from blood, taken in a trial of the OX40 agonist ivuxolimab. These receptor sequences come from an adult with an advanced solid tumor such as melanoma, head and neck, liver or kidney cancer. CDR3s include the opening cysteine and the closing phenylalanine or tryptophan. A D gene is named only where the DNA matches it firmly. Size values are once, few and many counts, or a class for expanded clones, and some rows have none.

V gene	J gene	D gene	clone size	CDR3 DNA	CDR3 protein
TRBV27	TRBJ1-2	.	.	TGTGCCAGCATGGCGGGGGGCAGTCATGGCTACACCTTC	CASMAGGSHGYTF
TRBV27	TRBJ2-2	.	.	TGTGCCAGCAGTTTAAGTTGGACAGACACCGGGGAGCTGTTTTTT	CASSLSWTDTGELFF
TRBV7-5	TRBJ2-2	.	.	TGTGTCAGAAGCCCTGACAGGGGGCACGGGGAGCTGTTTTTT	CVRSPDRGHGELFF
TRBV6-6	TRBJ2-7	TRBD1	few	TGTGCCAGCAGTTACGGGACAGGGGGCTACGAGCAGTACTTC	CASSYGTGGYEQYF
TRBV6-6	TRBJ1-4	.	.	TGTGCCAGCAGTTACTCAGCCGGGAATGAAAAACTGTTTTTT	CASSYSAGNEKLFF
TRBV7-7	TRBJ2-5	.	.	TGTGCCAGCACCAAACGGGGCGGGGTGGGAGAGACCCAGTACTTC	CASTKRGGVGETQYF
TRBV7-2	TRBJ2-2	TRBD2	.	TGTGCCAGCAGCTTAGGAGCGGGGGGGCCTGTAGGGGAGCTGTTTTTT	CASSLGAGGPVGELFF
TRBV21-1	TRBJ2-3	.	.	TGTGCCAGCAGCAATAAGGGAGCGACAGATACGCAGTATTTT	CASSNKGATDTQYF
TRBV2	TRBJ2-1	TRBD2	.	TGTGCCAGCAGTTACGGGACTAGCGGGAGGTCTGGCAATGAGCAGTTCTTC	CASSYGTSGRSGNEQFF
TRBV18	TRBJ2-1	TRBD2	.	TGTGCCAGCTCACCACCAGGGACTAGCGGGGTTGAGCAGTTCTTC	CASSPPGTSGVEQFF
TRBV11-3	TRBJ1-3	.	.	TGTGCCAGCAGCCCGAGGACGAGTATTGGAAACACCATATATTTT	CASSPRTSIGNTIYF
TRBV19	TRBJ2-7	TRBD2	.	TGTGCCAGTAGTATAGACGGGAGGAGGGGCTACGAGCAGTACTTC	CASSIDGRRGYEQYF
TRBV27	TRBJ1-6	TRBD1	.	TGTGCCAGCAGACAAGCACCGGGACAGGTTAATTCACCCCTCCACTTT	CASRQAPGQVNSPLHF
TRBV19	TRBJ1-4	.	.	TGTGCCAGTAGTCTCCAGGGATTTGCTGAAAAACTGTTTTTT	CASSLQGFAEKLFF
TRBV30	TRBJ1-2	.	once	TGTGCCTGGAGTGGCCGGGACCGAGGACCCCCTAACTATGGCTACACCTTC	CAWSGRDRGPPNYGYTF
TRBV28	TRBJ2-3	.	.	TGTGCCAGCAGCGCCAACTCTCAGGGGAGTACGCAGTATTTT	CASSANSQGSTQYF
TRBV4-3	TRBJ2-7	TRBD1	.	TGCGCCAGCAGCCAAGAAGGGGACAGGGATGGGGAGCAGTACTTC	CASSQEGDRDGEQYF
TRBV11-2	TRBJ1-4	.	many	TGTGCCAGCAGCTTTACCGAGCGGGAACTGTTTTTT	CASSFTERELFF
TRBV9	TRBJ2-7	TRBD1	.	TGTGCCAGCAGCTCTAGTCCCGGGACAGGCTCCTTCTACGAGCAGTACTTC	CASSSSPGTGSFYEQYF
TRBV29-1	TRBJ2-3	TRBD2	.	TGCAGCGTTGAAGATCCGATCGCGGGAGGGCCACGCACAGATACGCAGTATTTT	CSVEDPIAGGPRTDTQYF
TRBV7-9	TRBJ2-1	TRBD2	.	TGTGCCAGCAGCTCGCCGGGACTAGCGGGAGTAGTTGAGCAGTTCTTC	CASSSPGLAGVVEQFF
TRBV6-5	TRBJ1-6	.	.	TGTGCCAGCAGTTACTCAGGTTGGGGGAATTCACCCCTCCACTTT	CASSYSGWGNSPLHF
TRBV5-1	TRBJ1-4	.	.	TGCGCCAGCAGCACTTTGACAGGAACTAATGAAAAACTGTTTTTT	CASSTLTGTNEKLFF
TRBV19	TRBJ2-5	.	few	TGTGCCAGTAGTATAGGGACGTTGGCAGGGCAGACCCAGTACTTC	CASSIGTLAGQTQYF
TRBV19	TRBJ1-5	.	.	TGTGCCAGTAGGAGACTAGGGACGGCCCGCAATCAGCCCCAGCATTTT	CASRRLGTARNQPQHF
TRBV5-1	TRBJ2-7	.	once	TGCGCCAGCAGCATCGGAGGGAACTCCTACGAGCAGTACTTC	CASSIGGNSYEQYF
TRBV19	TRBJ1-1	.	.	TGTGCCACCCTCAGAGGAGGGGCTTTAGTGACTGAAGCTTTCTTT	CATLRGGALVTEAFF
TRBV19	TRBJ2-7	TRBD1	once	TGTGCCAGTAGTGAACAGGGGAGTTACGAGCAGTACTTC	CASSEQGSYEQYF
TRBV4-3	TRBJ1-1	.	.	TGCGCCAGCAGCCCCTTTGCGGGTAACACTGAAGCTTTCTTT	CASSPFAGNTEAFF
TRBV2	TRBJ1-2	.	few	TGTGCCAGCAGTTCTCAGGGGTTAACGATAAATGGCTACACCTTC	CASSSQGLTINGYTF
TRBV4-3	TRBJ1-1	TRBD1	.	TGCGCCAGCAGCCAAGGGGTGACAGGGAGAACCTCGATGAACACTGAAGCTTTCTTT	CASSQGVTGRTSMNTEAFF
TRBV27	TRBJ2-5	.	.	TGTGCCAGCAGTCCGGGACATTTACAAGAGACCCAGTACTTC	CASSPGHLQETQYF
TRBV30	TRBJ1-3	.	.	TGTGCCTCCCCCGGGACGGACGGAAACACCATATATTTT	CASPGTDGNTIYF
TRBV5-1	TRBJ2-7	TRBD2	.	TGCGCCAGCAGCTTGGAGGGCGGGGGTCCCTACGAGCAGTACTTC	CASSLEGGGPYEQYF
TRBV7-2	TRBJ2-5	.	.	TGTGCCAGCAGCCAGCACAGGGAGACCCAGTACTTC	CASSQHRETQYF
TRBV25-1	TRBJ1-6	.	.	TGTGCCAGCAGGCGGGGGACGGATTCACCCCTCCACTTT	CASRRGTDSPLHF
TRBV4-1	TRBJ1-5	.	medium-sized	TGCGCCAGCAGCCAGGGGGTGGGTCGGCCCCAGCATTTT	CASSQGVGRPQHF
TRBV12-5	TRBJ1-3	.	.	TGTGCTAGTGGCCCTCCTCGGGGGTCTGGAAACACCATATATTTT	CASGPPRGSGNTIYF
TRBV5-8	TRBJ1-2	TRBD1	.	TGTGCCAGCAGCTTGGGGAGGGGACAGTCCTATTATGGCTACACCTTC	CASSLGRGQSYYGYTF
TRBV29-1	TRBJ1-1	.	.	TGCAGCGCCCTCCAGGCCAGAGATCACACTGAAGCTTTCTTT	CSALQARDHTEAFF
TRBV5-4	TRBJ1-1	.	.	TGTGCCACCTCCGGGCAGCCGAACACTGAAGCTTTCTTT	CATSGQPNTEAFF
TRBV19	TRBJ1-3	TRBD1	.	TGTGCCAGTAGTCCCAAGACAGGGACCCCTGGAAACACCATATATTTT	CASSPKTGTPGNTIYF
TRBV19	TRBJ1-6	TRBD1	.	TGTGCCAGTAGTCCGCCGGGACAGGGTAATTCACCCCTCCACTTT	CASSPPGQGNSPLHF
TRBV9	TRBJ2-2	TRBD2	.	TGTGCCAGCGGCCGGGCGAGCGGGAGGGCCCTTAACACCGGGGAGCTGTTTTTT	CASGRASGRALNTGELFF
TRBV6-5	TRBJ1-2	.	.	TGTGCCAGCACGTCAGCTAACTATGGCTACACCTTC	CASTSANYGYTF
TRBV29-1	TRBJ1-1	TRBD1	.	TGCAGCGTTGCACTGACAGGGGTGAACACTGAAGCTTTCTTT	CSVALTGVNTEAFF
TRBV30	TRBJ1-4	TRBD1	.	TGTGCCTGGAGCCCCTCAGGGGGTTCGGGGGAAAAACTGTTTTTT	CAWSPSGGSGEKLFF
TRBV29-1	TRBJ2-3	TRBD2	.	TGCAGCGTTGAGGCTAGCGGTGGCACAGATACGCAGTATTTT	CSVEASGGTDTQYF